Shown below are 25 T cell receptor beta chains from a single sample sequenced in a study of shared clonotypes between healthy human individuals. The protocol was immunoSEQ multiplex PCR, while the TCRdb copy is restricted to in-frame clones and leaves out a portion. In the table there are 850,000 to 1,200,000 clones, 75% of which are singletons. The sequenced material came from memory CD4+ T cells sorted from blood. Subset reported: CD45RA-negative fraction. These receptors originate from a man aged 18 to 29 in good health.

J is TRBJ1-1 and V is TRBV6-5; 8 bases fit TRBD1. V lost 4 bases and J lost 5; bases outside the gene matches: 6. Looked up from germline, CDR1 is MNHEY and CDR2 is SVGAGI. The CDR3 covers 14 residues. The CDR3, as DNA: TGTGCCAGCAGTTTCCAGGGGGCGAGGACTGAAGCTTTCTTT. Protein: CASSFQGARTEAFF.

The rearrangement links TRBV7-9 to TRBJ1-1; no clear D gene. With 0 bases removed from V and 8 bases from J, the gap between germline ends came to 4 bases. In germline, CDR1 is SEHNR, CDR2 FQNEAQ (reference sequence). CDR3 size: 11 residues. The chain's CDR3 is CASSLAAEAFF. The DNA for the CDR3 is TGTGCCAGCAGCTTAGCTGCAGAAGCTTTCTTT.

About this clone itself: This CDR3 is also generated by other DNA sequences in the sample. This chain joins TRBV9 and TRBJ2-1; D unresolved. CDR1 is SGDLS, CDR2 YYNGEE, per germline. The CDR3 length is 14 residues. Trimming shortened V by 3 bases and J by 0 bases, and 7 bases separated the two germline ends. The CDR3 sequence: CASSERSSYNEQFF. The CDR3 coding sequence is TGTGCCAGCAGCGAGAGAAGCTCCTACAATGAGCAGTTCTTC.

This clone occurred once. V gene TRBV19 combines with J gene TRBJ2-2, with 8 bases that match TRBD2. CDR1 LNHDA and CDR2 SQIVND come from the germline V gene (reference sequence). V trimming: 5 bases; J trimming: 3 bases; junction bases outside the gene matches: 2. The CDR3 loop spans 14 amino acids. The DNA for the CDR3 is TGTGCCAGTAGTGGGCGGGAGGACACCGGGGAGCTGTTTTTT. Protein sequence: CASSGREDTGELFF.

The chain links TRBV11-3 to TRBJ1-1, with D uncertain. The V end was cut by 5 bases, the J end by 2 bases, with 12 bases between. Per the germline V gene, CDR1 is SGHNT and CDR2 is YENEEA. This CDR3 spans 14 amino acids. The chain's CDR3 is CASSQTSTNTEAFF. For the CDR3, the DNA is TGTGCCAGCAGCCAAACATCGACAAACACTGAAGCTTTCTTT.

This clone was seen only once. The V and J genes are TRBV11-1 and TRBJ1-1, with D possibly matching TRBD1 (6 bases). Germline V gene sequence: CDR1 SGHAT, CDR2 FQDESV (reference sequence). Trimming shortened V by 4 bases and J by 0 bases, and 18 bases separated the two germline ends. CDR3 size: 17 residues. CDR3 loop: CASSSIQGFRVNTEAFF. In DNA, the CDR3 is TGTGCCAGCAGCTCCATACAGGGTTTTCGGGTGAACACTGAAGCTTTCTTT. The variable domain in full, completed from reference TRBV11-1 and TRBJ1-1, reads EAEVAQSPRYKITEKSQAVAFWCDPISGHATLYWYRQILGQGPELLVQFQDESVVDDSQLPKDRFSAERLKGVDSTLKIQPAELGDSAMYLCASSSIQGFRVNTEAFFGQGTRLTVV.

This chain joins TRBV4-1 and TRBJ2-6, with D tentatively TRBD1 or TRBD2 (5 bases each). V lost 3 bases, J lost 0 bases, and 12 bases lay in between. This CDR3 has 17 residues. The germline CDR1 and CDR2 sequences are MGHRA and YSYEKL. The CDR3 DNA reads as TGCGCCAGCAGCCAGGGGGAGAGCAACTCTGGGGCCAACGTCCTGACTTTC. Amino acid sequence: CASSQGESNSGANVLTF.

About this clone itself: One junction end does not reproduce the germline sequence, and a read error may be involved. The rearrangement uses TRBV27 and TRBJ2-3; 7 bases agree with TRBD2. Germline V gene lookup returns CDR1 MNHEY and CDR2 SMNVEV (reference sequence). The CDR3 covers 12 residues. CDR3 nucleotides: TGTGCCGGCAGTTTAGCGGGAGATACGCAGTATTTT. This sequence encodes CAGSLAGDTQYF.

The rearrangement links TRBV19 to TRBJ1-2, with 11 bases lining up with TRBD1. Looked up from germline, CDR1 is LNHDA and CDR2 is SQIVND (reference sequence). V trimming: 5 bases; J trimming: 1 base; junction bases outside the gene matches: 9. The CDR3 sequence is 17 residues long. The DNA for the CDR3 is TGTGCCAGTAGTCGCTGGACAGGGGGCGGACTTAACTATGGCTACACCTTC. Protein sequence: CASSRWTGGGLNYGYTF. Together with reference TRBV19 and TRBJ1-2, the CDR3 gives the full variable domain: DGGITQSPKYLFRKEGQNVTLSCEQNLNHDAMYWYRQDPGQGLRLIYYSQIVNDFQKGDIAEGYSVSREKKESFPLTVTSAQKNPTAFYLCASSRWTGGGLNYGYTFGSGTRLTVV.

In this sample, this clone turned up a few times. The chain uses TRBV25-1 and TRBJ1-6, with D unclear. Trimming took off 3 bases at V and 2 bases at J, with 14 bases between the two ends. Germline V gene sequence: CDR1 MGHDK, CDR2 SYGVNS. The CDR3 extends over 17 amino acids. CDR3 sequence (DNA): TGTGCCAGCAGTGATTCGCTCAGCAGTCCCTATAATTCACCCCTCCACTTT. This gives the protein CASSDSLSSPYNSPLHF.

V gene TRBV5-1 combines with J gene TRBJ2-1; 9 positions agree with TRBD2. V lost 3 bases and J lost 5; bases outside the gene matches: 9. The CDR3 runs 16 residues. Per germline, CDR1 SGHRS and CDR2 YFSETQ. In nucleotides, the CDR3 is TGCGCCAGCAGCTCGTTTGCGGGAGGGTCTCACAATGAGCAGTTCTTC. Protein product: CASSSFAGGSHNEQFF.

At least ten counts were recorded for this clone. In DNA form, the CDR3 reads TGTGCCAGCAGCTTAGAGAGGACGGGGTGGGAGACCCAGTACTTC. Encoded protein: CASSLERTGWETQYF. The genes are TRBV11-2 and TRBJ2-5; possibly TRBD2 for D (5 bases). Germline V gives CDR1 SGHAT, CDR2 FQNNGV. V was shortened by 0 bases and J by 5 bases, with 13 bases between the two germline ends. The CDR3 is made up of 15 amino acids.

Concerning this clone itself: The sample contains more than one DNA sequence encoding this CDR3. This chain uses TRBV7-6 with TRBJ1-1; D not certain. CDR1 SGHVS and CDR2 FNYEAQ come from the germline V gene. This CDR3 has 13 amino acids. Trimming shortened V by 5 bases and J by 1 base, and 8 bases separated the two germline ends. The CDR3 here is CASSPRTNTEAFF. CDR3 DNA: TGTGCCAGCAGCCCCAGGACGAACACTGAAGCTTTCTTT.

CDR3 sequence (DNA): TGTGCCTGGAATATCGCGGGGGGCACCGGGGAGCTGTTTTTT. It encodes CAWNIAGGTGELFF. V is TRBV30 and J is TRBJ2-2; 8 bases are shared with TRBD2. This CDR3 comprises 14 residues. From germline, CDR1 is GTSNPN and CDR2 SVGIG (reference sequence). With 4 bases clipped from V and 4 bases from J, the junction kept 5 bases outside the gene matches.

V usage is TRBV4-1 and J usage is TRBJ1-5; D is perhaps TRBD1 (6 bases). Trimming took 4 bases from V and 3 from J, leaving 19 bases between them. Germline loops: CDR1 MGHRA, CDR2 YSYEKL. CDR3 size: 17 residues. In DNA form, the CDR3 reads TGCGCCAGCAGCCCGCCGGGACACCCCCTAAACAATCAGCCCCAGCATTTT. Residues: CASSPPGHPLNNQPQHF.

The J gene is TRBJ1-2, the V gene TRBV14; D possibly corresponds to TRBD1 (5 bases). Germline V gives CDR1 SGHDN, CDR2 FVKESK. V was pared by 3 bases and J by 7 bases, with 15 bases between. The CDR3 length is 14 residues. DNA for the CDR3: TGTGCCAGCAGCCAGCAAAGGGGAGGGACTGGCTACACCTTC. Its protein product is CASSQQRGGTGYTF.

The chain employs TRBV7-8 and TRBJ1-2, with D uncertain. CDR1 and CDR2 (germline): SGHVS, FQNEAQ. V was trimmed by 4 bases and J by 5 bases, leaving 5 bases between them. This CDR3 has 11 amino acids. As DNA, the CDR3 is TGTGCCAGCAGCTCAAAGTATGGCTACACCTTC. Its protein product is CASSSKYGYTF.

This clone was picked up one time. The V call is TRBV6-1, the J call TRBJ1-6; unclear D gene. The germline V gene has CDR1 MNHNS and CDR2 SASEGT. The CDR3 is made up of 14 amino acids. V was cut by 7 bases and J by 5 bases, with 12 bases left in between. The DNA of the CDR3 is TGTGCCAGCATCCTAGCCTCAAATAATTCACCCCTCCACTTT. Protein: CASILASNNSPLHF.

The CDR3 sequence: CSVRGKESLAFF. CDR3 coding DNA: TGCAGCGTTAGAGGGAAAGAGTCCCTGGCTTTCTTT. V and J are TRBV29-1 and TRBJ1-1, with D unresolved. Trimming removed 5 bases from V and 11 bases from J, with 18 bases in between. This CDR3 has 12 residues. Germline CDR1 and CDR2: SQVTM and ANQGSEA.

V is TRBV4-3 and J is TRBJ2-5; D may correspond to TRBD1 or TRBD2 (6 bases each). V lost 1 base, J lost 1 base, and 13 bases lay in between. Germline assignment: CDR1 LGHNA and CDR2 YSLEER. CDR3 length: 16 residues. CDR3 in amino acids: CASSQGARGRQETQYF. The CDR3 nucleotides read TGCGCCAGCAGCCAAGGGGCCCGGGGGCGCCAAGAGACCCAGTACTTC.

Comments on this clone: The same CDR3 can be traced to other DNA sequences in this sample. The rearrangement links TRBV5-8 to TRBJ1-2, with D possibly TRBD1 on 5 matching bases. The V end was cut by 0 bases, the J end by 8 bases, with 11 bases between. The CDR3 spans 13 residues. CDR1 and CDR2 from the germline V gene are SGHTS and YDEGEE. Written as DNA, the CDR3 is TGTGCCAGCAGCTTGGGTCGCGGGGACGGCTACACCTTC. It specifies CASSLGRGDGYTF.

This chain uses TRBV30 with TRBJ2-5, with 7 nucleotides matching TRBD1. The CDR3 length is 13 residues. Per the germline V gene, CDR1 is GTSNPN and CDR2 is SVGIG (reference sequence). V dropped 4 bases and J dropped 5; count of bases not matched to a gene: 7. Here the CDR3 DNA reads TGTGCCTGGACAGGGGGAGCTCCGGAGACCCAGTACTTC. Residues: CAWTGGAPETQYF. Full variable domain (remainder filled in from reference TRBV30 and TRBJ2-5): SQTIHQWPATLVQPVGSPLSLECTVEGTSNPNLYWYRQAAGRGLQLLFYSVGIGQISSEVPQNLSASRPQDRQFILSSKKLLLSDSGFYLCAWTGGAPETQYFGPGTRLLVL.

The CDR3 DNA is TGTGCCAGCAGCGTATCGGACAGGGTAAACTATGGCTACACCTTC. Amino acid sequence: CASSVSDRVNYGYTF. The J gene is TRBJ1-2, the V gene TRBV9, with 8 bases fitting TRBD1. Germline assignment: CDR1 SGDLS and CDR2 YYNGEE. CDR3 length: 15 residues. The J segment lost 2 bases and the V segment lost 1 base, leaving 4 bases of the junction unmatched. Supplemented by reference TRBV9 and TRBJ1-2, the full variable domain reads DSGVTQTPKHLITATGQRVTLRCSPRSGDLSVYWYQQSLDQGLQFLIQYYNGEERAKGNILERFSAQQFPDLHSELNLSSLELGDSALYFCASSVSDRVNYGYTFGSGTRLTVV.

Only one count was recorded for this clone. This CDR3 is also generated by other DNA sequences in the sample. The chain couples TRBV27 to TRBJ2-1; D is ambiguous. This CDR3 has 13 amino acids. Germline V gene sequence: CDR1 MNHEY, CDR2 SMNVEV (reference sequence). V lost 6 bases and J lost 4, with 10 bases in between. DNA of the CDR3: TGTGCCAGCAGCCCCCGATCGTACAATGAGCAGTTCTTC. Residues: CASSPRSYNEQFF.

CDR3 sequence (DNA): TGCGCCAGCAGCCTGGGGGATGGGACTAATGAAAAACTGTTTTTT. This translates into CASSLGDGTNEKLFF. This chain joins TRBV5-1 and TRBJ1-4; D might be TRBD1 (5 bases). CDR1 and CDR2 from the germline V gene are SGHRS and YFSETQ. V was shortened by 4 bases and J by 2 bases, with 12 bases between the two germline ends. This CDR3 has 15 amino acids.